This TCR beta chain was documented in a study of T cells in Graves' hyperthyroidism and ophthalmopathy (dated by TCRdb to the late 2010s). General notes on the study: Peripheral blood samples were taken at initial diagnosis, before any treatment was given. The roughly 100 discovery patients were randomly divided into training and test sets at a 7:3 ratio. In several Graves' hyperthyroidism patients, the study also compared T-cell repertoires from thyroid tissue with T-cell repertoires from blood. To identify distinguishing TCR V-J signatures, a discovery cohort of around 100 patients was used, comprising 40 to 45 with Graves' ophthalmopathy and around 57 with stable Graves' hyperthyroidism. Prospective prediction of ophthalmopathy was tested in an independent validation cohort of 18 hyperthyroidism patients and 17 patients who later progressed to ophthalmopathy. Following sampling, methimazole starting at 30 mg daily was given to hyperthyroidism patients, and high-dose intravenous methylprednisolone was given to ophthalmopathy patients. The paper reports TCR Vbeta CDR3 sequencing of more than 120 peripheral blood samples: 43 ophthalmopathy, roughly 80 hyperthyroidism and roughly 17 progressor patients. Overall study results and their limits: Sample size was not statistically predetermined, and blinding of investigators to group allocation was not performed. Most expanded thyroid clonotypes (frequency above 0.001) were also detected in blood, a finding suggesting that blood repertoires may reflect thyroid immune responses. In validation, the model predicted progression to ophthalmopathy with over 60% sensitivity and 72% to 85% specificity, a median of 6.5 months before onset. Ophthalmopathy was separated from stable hyperthyroidism by a 13 V-J signature model, with about 88% sensitivity and 81% to 82% specificity obtained in cross-validation and 80%/75% obtained in testing.

In this sample, this clonotype turned up a few times. The antigen it binds to is not known. Base qualities are not at hand, and no much larger clone is one base apart. Graves' hyperthyroidism was defined as stable when no progression to ophthalmopathy occurred over 18 months of follow-up. Hyperthyroidism patients were newly diagnosed, had a disease duration of under 2 months, and were aged 18 to 65 years. Exclusion was applied to patients with uncontrolled infections, other autoimmune diseases, pregnancy or lactation. Clinical symptoms, serum thyroxine and TRAb, thyroid ultrasound, and orbital computed tomography formed the basis for the diagnoses. Ficoll-Paque density gradient centrifugation was used to isolate PBMCs from about 9.4 ml of fresh peripheral blood. Total RNA was extracted with Trizol reagent, and quality was checked on an Agilent 2100 Bioanalyzer. The TCR beta CDR3 regions were amplified from the RNA transcripts. A first-round RT-PCR of the TCR CDR3 used the HTBI primer set with the Qiagen OneStep RT-PCR kit. Libraries were constructed in a second round of multiplex PCR, after which size selection and purification were performed. Paired-end sequencing of the libraries was performed with 100 bp reads on an Illumina HiSeq2000. The original pipeline was this. Raw data were processed with SOAPnuke, discarding reads with adapters, uncalled bases, mean Phred below 15, or no exact constant-primer or identifier match. COPE v1.2.5 was used to merge the high-quality paired reads, and each unique nucleotide sequence was defined as a clonotype. MiTCR v1.1 was used to align clonotypes to the IMGT TRBV, TRBD and TRBJ reference segments. The analysis was restricted to V-J combinations with a frequency above 0.0001, which together covered 99.2% of the repertoires. The TCS score was defined as F50 (clonal expansion) divided by E x V (chaos), with BLOSUM62-based TCRdist calculated between CDR3 peptides within each V-J. Welch's t-statistics and random forest reduced roughly 530 V-J features to roughly 13, which were used in a naive Bayes classifier (R e1071). Starting from the raw public reads, TCRdb applied fastp trimming at Q25, assembled clones with MiXCR and retained in-frame beta chains. Each CDR3 protein gets just one entry, which takes the most common genes and DNA from the rows behind it. These V and J calls originate from TCRdb's pipeline instead of the authors' own analysis. This sample gives approximately 610,000 distinct CDR3 sequences in total; around 17% of them show up just once. Around 18% of the sample lies in the top ten.

For CDR1 and CDR2, the germline V gene lists MNHNS and SASEGT. V lost 5 bases and J lost 3 bases, and the count of bases not matched to a germline gene is 7. Reading from cysteine to phenylalanine, the CDR3 counts 16 amino acids. Here the CDR3 DNA is all that survives: 48 bases in frame from base 1. This receptor was identified in a woman younger than 30 with Graves' hyperthyroidism. The rearranged chain carries TRBV6-1 and TRBJ1-5; TRBD1 matches 10 bases in the middle. The source material was blood. CDR3 protein: CASSLGQGVDNQPQHF. The DNA sequence reads TGTGCCAGCAGTCTCGGACAGGGGGTGGACAATCAGCCCCAGCATTTT.